The sequence of this T cell receptor beta chain was determined in a study of cytomegalovirus exposure and HLA in healthy donors. Germline V lookup: CDR1 GTSNPN, CDR2 SVGIG (reference sequence). J was trimmed by 4 bases and V by 2 bases; bases with no gene match: 16. This CDR3 spans 17 amino acids. Points from the study as a whole: TCR beta sequences numbering some 17,000 were associated with HLA alleles at 0.05 false discovery rate in a later analysis. Per published accounts, TCR beta sequences correctly predicted the HLA-A and HLA-B alleles of most subjects.

Remarks on this clone: Antigen unknown.

The PCR ran on 60 Vbeta and 13 Jbeta primers. Using immunoSEQ multiplex PCR, the repertoire was profiled, and TCRdb retains in-frame clones only, with some absent. Of 180,000 or so clones listed, 75% to 80% are singletons. This TCR came from a man aged 40-55 years in good health and CMV-seropositive. Sample: PBMCs. This sequence joins TRBV30 and TRBJ1-1, with TRBD1 matching 7 bases. The CDR3 region is CAWSRGQASYRGTEAFF. Here the CDR3 DNA reads TGTGCCTGGAGTAGAGGACAGGCCTCTTATAGGGGCACTGAAGCTTTCTTT.